What follows are 28 T cell receptor beta chains derived from one specimen sequenced in a study of cytomegalovirus exposure and HLA in healthy donors. Primers included in the PCR were 60 Vbeta and 13 Jbeta primers. TCRdb's table, derived via immunoSEQ multiplex PCR, lists solely in-frame clones and lacks some. The sample holds 150,000 to 200,000 clones, about 70% seen once. Sequenced sample: PBMCs. Receptor source: a man in his thirties or forties in good health and CMV-seropositive.

The rearrangement joins TRBV29-1 to TRBJ1-2, with 10 bases that match TRBD1. There are 18 residues in the CDR3. CDR1 and CDR2 from the germline V gene are SQVTM and ANQGSEA. V was clipped by 4 bases and J by 4 bases; unmatched bases: 18. The CDR3 reads CSVGKTGQGRHLGYGYTF. The DNA for the CDR3 is TGCAGCGTTGGCAAAACGGGACAGGGGAGGCATCTGGGCTATGGCTACACCTTC.

The chain combines TRBV5-6 with TRBJ1-1; maybe TRBD1 (6 bases). Trimming cost V 0 bases and J 0 bases, with 12 bases left between them. The CDR3 loop spans 16 amino acids. Germline-derived CDR1 and CDR2 are SGHDT and YYEEEE. As DNA, the CDR3 is TGTGCCAGCAGCTTGGTTTCTCCAGGGGTGAACACTGAAGCTTTCTTT. Translating gives CASSLVSPGVNTEAFF.

Here the CDR3 DNA reads TGTGCCAGCAGTATGTCAGTTGATCAGCCCCAGCATTTT. It encodes CASSMSVDQPQHF. The J gene is TRBJ1-5, the V gene TRBV2; D gene uncertain. From germline, CDR1 is SNHLY and CDR2 FYNNEI. V was cut by 5 bases and J by 5 bases, with 10 bases left in between. The CDR3 has 13 residues.

This chain links TRBV30 with TRBJ1-4; TRBD1 agrees at 8 bases. CDR3 length: 17 amino acids. Germline CDR1 is GTSNPN and CDR2 is SVGIG (reference sequence). The junction had 15 bases not matched to a gene; V was cut back by 4 bases and J by 5 bases. The CDR3 sequence is CAWTSGTGVRGNEKLFF. CDR3 DNA sequence: TGTGCCTGGACTTCCGGGACAGGCGTACGAGGGAATGAAAAACTGTTTTTT.

This chain joins TRBV6-1 and TRBJ2-1, with TRBD2 matching 9 bases. V gave up 5 bases and J gave up 4 bases; unmatched junction bases: 6. The germline V gene has CDR1 MNHNS and CDR2 SASEGT. CDR3 length equals 15 residues. The CDR3, as DNA: TGTGCCAGCAGTATTAGCGGGAGTACTTACAATGAGCAGTTCTTC. Translation gives CASSISGSTYNEQFF.

V gene TRBV15 combines with J gene TRBJ2-2; TRBD2 is a possible D gene (6 bases). The CDR3 sequence is 15 residues long. Trimming shortened V by 4 bases and J by 0 bases, and 9 bases separated the two germline ends. Looked up from germline, CDR1 is LNHNV and CDR2 is YYDKDF (reference sequence). The CDR3 DNA sequence: TGTGCCACCAGCACAGGGACTTCGAACACCGGGGAGCTGTTTTTT. This gives the protein CATSTGTSNTGELFF.

Concerning this clone itself: A read error may produce the germline difference seen at one junction end. The chain employs TRBV2 and TRBJ1-5; TRBD1 agrees at 8 bases. The CDR3 runs to 15 residues. Germline values: CDR1 SNHLY, CDR2 FYNNEI. CDR3 sequence (DNA): TGTGCCAGCAGGCAGACAGGGGTGAGCAATCGGCCCCAGCATTTT. Its translation is CASRQTGVSNRPQHF.

This chain links TRBV5-1 with TRBJ1-1; D remains unclear. This CDR3 is built from 13 residues. The V end lost 4 bases, the J end lost 1 base, and 8 bases lay between the germline ends. Germline lookup yields CDR1 SGHRS and CDR2 YFSETQ. The CDR3 here is CASSPLSNTEAFF. The CDR3 bases are TGCGCCAGCAGCCCTCTATCGAACACTGAAGCTTTCTTT.

The DNA of the CDR3 is TGTGCCAGCAGCTTAGGGATAGCCGGAGGGTCGAATGAGCAGTTCTTC. Its protein is CASSLGIAGGSNEQFF. This chain joins TRBV7-2 and TRBJ2-1, with TRBD2 as a possible D gene (6 bases). This CDR3 contains 16 residues. Germline CDR1 is SGHTA and CDR2 is FQGNSA. The V end was cut by 1 base, the J end by 7 bases, with 17 bases between.

This clone appeared a few times. The V gene is TRBV5-1, the J gene TRBJ2-7; D is unresolved. Germline CDR1 is SGHRS and CDR2 is YFSETQ. The V gene lost 0 bases and the J gene lost 0 bases, with 7 bases spanning the gap. This CDR3 comprises 14 residues. The CDR3 DNA reads TGCGCCAGCAGCTTGGGTCAGAACTCCTACGAGCAGTACTTC. As protein: CASSLGQNSYEQYF.

In its sample, this clone was seen a few times. The V call is TRBV6-1, the J call TRBJ2-7; perhaps TRBD2 as D (7 bases). Germline V gives CDR1 MNHNS, CDR2 SASEGT. This CDR3 is built from 14 residues. Trimming removed 6 bases at V and 3 bases at J, with 15 bases between. The CDR3 loop is CASSRGGGSYEQYF. DNA for the CDR3: TGTGCCAGCAGCAGGGGTGGCGGGAGCTACGAGCAGTACTTC.

The chain joins TRBV21-1 to TRBJ2-4; the D call of TRBD2 is as the table states it, not checked on the DNA. TRBV21-1 is a pseudogene segment. The CDR3 contains 19 residues. The CDR3 DNA reads TGTGCCAGCAGCTGTCAGGAGGCGGGAGGGGGGGGACCCAAAAACATTCAGTACTTC. Its protein product is CASSCQEAGGGGPKNIQYF.

The genes are TRBV6-5 and TRBJ2-7; TRBD1 might be the D (5 bases). V was cut by 0 bases and J by 0 bases, with 12 bases left in between. The germline V gene encodes CDR1 MNHEY and CDR2 SVGAGI. There are 16 residues in the CDR3. In nucleotides, the CDR3 is TGTGCCAGCAGTTACTCGATGCAGGGAAACTCCTACGAGCAGTACTTC. Encoded protein: CASSYSMQGNSYEQYF.

This chain connects TRBV7-9 to TRBJ1-2; 7 nucleotides line up with TRBD1. The CDR3 length is 14 residues. In germline, CDR1 is SEHNR, CDR2 FQNEAQ (reference sequence). V lost 5 bases, J lost 4 bases, and 7 bases stayed unmatched. CDR3 bases: TGTGCCAGCAGCCCGGATGACAGGGTCTATGGCTACACCTTC. Translation gives CASSPDDRVYGYTF.

This clone was seen a few times. The V gene is TRBV19, the J gene TRBJ1-3; D gene uncertain. CDR3 size: 14 residues. Germline-derived CDR1 and CDR2 are LNHDA and SQIVND (reference sequence). With 5 bases removed from V and 3 bases from J, the gap between germline ends came to 11 bases. In DNA, the CDR3 is TGTGCCAGTAGTCGGGATGCGGGTGGAAACACCATATATTTT. Protein product: CASSRDAGGNTIYF.

This chain links TRBV7-9 with TRBJ2-1; a weak D match, TRBD1 (6 bases). The V and J ends lost 1 base and 10 bases respectively, with 11 bases between them. The CDR3 is 13 residues long. Germline V gene sequence: CDR1 SEHNR, CDR2 FQNEAQ (reference sequence). CDR3 sequence reads: CASSLVSGTEQFF. In DNA form, the CDR3 reads TGTGCCAGCAGCTTAGTGTCGGGGACAGAGCAGTTCTTC.

The rearrangement joins TRBV6-5 to TRBJ2-1; D is unclear. CDR3 size: 12 residues. The V end was cut by 5 bases, the J end by 7 bases, with 9 bases between. The germline V gene has CDR1 MNHEY and CDR2 SVGAGI. The CDR3 nucleotides are TGTGCCAGCAGTCCAAACACAAATGAGCAGTTCTTC. Protein: CASSPNTNEQFF.

The sample holds one count of this clone. The V call is TRBV30, the J call TRBJ2-5, with 9 bases lining up with TRBD2. J was trimmed by 7 bases and V by 2 bases; bases with no gene match: 5. The CDR3 consists of 13 residues. Germline CDR1 is GTSNPN and CDR2 is SVGIG (reference sequence). CDR3 DNA sequence: TGTGCCTGGAGTAGGACTAGCGACGGGACCCAGTACTTC. Protein: CAWSRTSDGTQYF.

The CDR3 coding sequence is TGTGCCGGGGGGTGGGGAGAAGGAAATCAGCCCCAGCATTTT. Amino acid sequence: CAGGWGEGNQPQHF. The chain is built from TRBV6-1 and TRBJ1-5, with a tentative D call TRBD1 (5 bases). Trimming pared 11 bases from V and 4 bases from J, leaving 18 bases between. CDR3 length: 14 residues. Germline V lookup: CDR1 MNHNS, CDR2 SASEGT.

V is TRBV2 and J is TRBJ2-4, with no clear D. V lost 3 bases and J lost 0, with 9 bases in between. Germline CDR1 reads SNHLY; CDR2 reads FYNNEI. The CDR3 is 15 residues long. This chain's CDR3 is CASSDLQIAKNIQYF. For the CDR3, the DNA is TGTGCCAGCAGTGACCTACAGATAGCCAAAAACATTCAGTACTTC. The whole variable domain, remainder taken from reference TRBV2 and TRBJ2-4, is EPEVTQTPSHQVTQMGQEVILRCVPISNHLYFYWYRQILGQKVEFLVSFYNNEISEKSEIFDDQFSVERPDGSNFTLKIRSTKLEDSAMYFCASSDLQIAKNIQYFGAGTRLSVL.

This clone was detected a few times. The chain joins TRBV19 to TRBJ2-1; weak D call: TRBD2 (6 bases). The CDR3 is 14 amino acids. In germline, CDR1 is LNHDA, CDR2 SQIVND (reference sequence). Trimming stripped 3 bases from V and 0 bases from J, with 6 bases between. The CDR3 reads CASSMGGSYNEQFF. DNA for the CDR3: TGTGCCAGTAGTATGGGGGGCTCCTACAATGAGCAGTTCTTC.

The chain couples TRBV30 to TRBJ2-5, with 9 bases fitting TRBD1. The end of the DNA fits TRBJ2-7 better, so the J call may be wrong. The length of the CDR3 is 14 residues. Per the germline V gene, CDR1 is GTSNPN and CDR2 is SVGIG (reference sequence). The CDR3: CAWSTGQGTDEQYF. Here the CDR3 DNA reads TGTGCCTGGAGTACTGGACAGGGGACGGACGAGCAGTACTTC.

Turning to this clone: This CDR3 is also generated by other DNA sequences in the sample. The chain carries TRBV5-1 and TRBJ1-5, with D possibly being TRBD1 (5 bases). Germline V lookup: CDR1 SGHRS, CDR2 YFSETQ. This CDR3 is 13 amino acids long. Trimming removed 0 bases from V and 4 bases from J, with 5 bases in between. CDR3 bases: TGCGCCAGCAGCTTGGCAGGGAATCAGCCCCAGCATTTT. Protein sequence: CASSLAGNQPQHF.

The chain employs TRBV27 and TRBJ2-3; D call uncertain. The ends were cut back, 7 bases at V and 5 bases at J, with 13 bases in the middle. In germline, CDR1 is MNHEY, CDR2 SMNVEV (reference sequence). The CDR3 has 13 residues. As DNA, the CDR3 is TGTGCCAGCACTACGGGTAATGAAGATACGCAGTATTTT. It specifies CASTTGNEDTQYF.

This clone has just one count. V gene TRBV18 combines with J gene TRBJ1-4; D is ambiguous. CDR1 is KGHSH, CDR2 LQKENI, per germline. This CDR3 region has 14 residues. V was pared by 1 base and J by 8 bases, with 11 bases between. CDR3 sequence reads: CASSPQKGGEKLFF. CDR3 bases: TGTGCCAGCTCACCACAAAAGGGCGGGGAAAAACTGTTTTTT.

With regard to this clone: Compared with germline, one end of the junction differs, possibly owing to a read error. The rearrangement joins TRBV7-9 to TRBJ2-7; the D gene is possibly TRBD1 (5 bases). The CDR3 totals 18 residues. Germline loops: CDR1 SEHNR, CDR2 FQNEAQ (reference sequence). The DNA of the CDR3 is TGTTCCAGCAGCCCACGTATAACAGGTCCCTATAGGTGGACCGAGCAGTACTTC. Protein product: CSSSPRITGPYRWTEQYF. The full variable domain, completed using reference TRBV7-9 and TRBJ2-7, is DTGVSQNPRHKITKRGQNVTFRCDPISEHNRLYWYRQTLGQGPEFLTYFQNEAQLEKSRLLSDRFSAERPKGSFSTLEIQRTEQGDSAMYLCSSSPRITGPYRWTEQYFGPGTRLTVT.

The genes are TRBV2 and TRBJ2-7; 11 positions agree with TRBD2. CDR1 is SNHLY, CDR2 FYNNEI, per germline. The CDR3 contains 15 residues. J lost 3 bases, V lost 5 bases, and 6 bases had no gene match. CDR3 DNA: TGTGCCAGCAGTTCGACTAGCGGGACCCACTACGAGCAGTACTTC. Translated: CASSSTSGTHYEQYF. The variable domain in full, with the rest retrieved from reference TRBV2 and TRBJ2-7, is EPEVTQTPSHQVTQMGQEVILRCVPISNHLYFYWYRQILGQKVEFLVSFYNNEISEKSEIFDDQFSVERPDGSNFTLKIRSTKLEDSAMYFCASSSTSGTHYEQYFGPGTRLTVT.

The chain employs TRBV5-8 and TRBJ1-5, with a possible D match to TRBD1 (5 bases). Deletions cut 0 bases from V and 0 bases from J, with 16 bases between. This CDR3 region has 18 residues. The germline V gene has CDR1 SGHTS and CDR2 YDEGEE. This chain's CDR3 is CASSLAFGAGDSNQPQHF. The CDR3 DNA reads as TGTGCCAGCAGCTTGGCCTTCGGGGCGGGGGATAGCAATCAGCCCCAGCATTTT.